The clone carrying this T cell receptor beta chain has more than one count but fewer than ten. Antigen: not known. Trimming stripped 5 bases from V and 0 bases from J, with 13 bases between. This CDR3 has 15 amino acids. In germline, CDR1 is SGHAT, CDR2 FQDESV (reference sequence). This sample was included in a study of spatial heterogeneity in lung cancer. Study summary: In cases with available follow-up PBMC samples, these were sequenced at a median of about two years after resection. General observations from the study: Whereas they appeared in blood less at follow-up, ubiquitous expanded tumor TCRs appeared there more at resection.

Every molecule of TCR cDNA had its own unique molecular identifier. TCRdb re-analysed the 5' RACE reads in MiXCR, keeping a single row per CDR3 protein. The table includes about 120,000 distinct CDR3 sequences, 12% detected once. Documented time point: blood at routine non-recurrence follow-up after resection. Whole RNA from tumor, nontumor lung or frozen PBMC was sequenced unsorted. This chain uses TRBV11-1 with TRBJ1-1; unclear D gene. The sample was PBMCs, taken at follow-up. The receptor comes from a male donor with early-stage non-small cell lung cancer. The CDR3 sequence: CASSPRPGLNTEAFF. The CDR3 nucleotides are TGTGCCAGCAGCCCTCGACCGGGTTTGAACACTGAAGCTTTCTTT.